The text below deals with one T cell receptor (beta chain). This sample stems from a study of blood T cell repertoires in COVID-19. Study context: Sites across the United States, Italy and Spain contributed samples from acute and convalescent COVID-19. PBMCs, B-cell-depleted T cells, or T cells were the source of the cDNA or gDNA that made up the material.

The ends were cut back, 0 bases at V and 0 bases at J, with 18 bases in the middle. The CDR3 loop spans 19 amino acids. CDR1 and CDR2 from the germline V gene are LGHDT and YNNKEL (reference sequence). Per the original methods: Nucleated cell counts were estimated from reference gene primer amplification. TCRdb's table, derived via immunoSEQ multiplex PCR, lists solely in-frame clones and lacks some. V and J calls and clone size are as listed in that table; D and trimming were resolved from the DNA. The sample has some 260,000 clones; just under 85% are singletons. Material for sequencing was peripheral blood. The clonotype comes from a man older than 75 with acute or convalescent COVID-19. The chain couples TRBV3-1 (or the pseudogene TRBV3-2) to TRBJ1-3, with TRBD1 as a possible D gene (6 bases). CDR3 bases: TGTGCCAGCAGCCAAGATAGGGGGGGCAGGGCTATCTCTGGAAACACCATATATTTT. This sequence encodes CASSQDRGGRAISGNTIYF.